These T cell receptor beta chains were read from a single sample in a study of blood T cell repertoires in COVID-19. The method was immunoSEQ multiplex PCR; TCRdb's version includes in-frame clones alone and lacks a portion of them. The sample carries roughly 180,000 clones, roughly 82% recorded once. Sequences were obtained from PBMCs or T cells enriched from blood (not recorded which). The receptor source for this set is a man between 35 and 55 years old who had recovered from COVID-19. Each CDR3 is given with its conserved first and last residue. D genes are given only for firm matches. Rows may omit the clone size; those that give it use once, few, many or a size class.

TRBJ2-4 TRBD2 NA TRBV5-4 TGTGCCAGCAGCCCGGGACTAGCGGAAGCCAAAAACATTCAGTACTTC CASSPGLAEAKNIQYF
TRBJ2-3 NA NA TRBV10-1 TGCGCCAGCAGTGACGGGGGTGTAGGGGGCGCGGGAGATACGCAGTATTTT CASSDGGVGGAGDTQYF
TRBJ1-1 NA NA TRBV3-1/TRBV3-2 TGTGCCAGCAGCCAAGACAAAAAGACAGGCTTCGTGGGCACTGAAGCTTTCTTT CASSQDKKTGFVGTEAFF
TRBJ1-1 TRBD1 few TRBV2 TGTGCCAGCAACAGTCCCGGGACAGTTATGAACACTGAAGCTTTCTTT CASNSPGTVMNTEAFF
TRBJ2-1 TRBD2 NA TRBV11-2 TGTGCCAGCAGCTTAGATAGCGGGAGCTCCTACAATGAGCAGTTCTTC CASSLDSGSSYNEQFF
TRBJ1-5 NA few TRBV6-5 TGTGCCAGCCTAGCGACCGGGGACCAGCCCCAGCATTTT CASLATGDQPQHF
TRBJ2-2 TRBD2 NA TRBV19 TGTGCCAGTAGTTCCCGGACTAGCGGGAGAGTAAACACCGGGGAGCTGTTTTTT CASSSRTSGRVNTGELFF
TRBJ2-3 TRBD1 NA TRBV5-1 TGCGCCAGCAGGAGGGGACAGAACACAGATACGCAGTATTTT CASRRGQNTDTQYF
TRBJ1-6 NA once TRBV21-1 TGTGCCAGCAGCCCAGGCAGGGGGTGTAGAAGGGATTCACCCCTCCACTTT CASSPGRGCRRDSPLHF
TRBJ2-7 NA NA TRBV28 TGTGCCAGCAGTTCCCCTAGCCTTAGGGACTCCGCCACCTACGAGCAGTACTTC CASSSPSLRDSATYEQYF
TRBJ1-3 NA few TRBV5-4 TGTGCCAGCAGTGTAGGTAGCGGGGAGGACACCATATATTTT CASSVGSGEDTIYF
TRBJ1-6 TRBD1 NA TRBV5-1 TGCGCCAGCAGCCCTGGACAGGGTCCTTCACCCCTCCACTTT CASSPGQGPSPLHF
TRBJ1-5 TRBD1 NA TRBV2 TGTGCCAGCAGTGGTCAGGGGGCCAATCAGCCCCAGCATTTT CASSGQGANQPQHF
TRBJ1-4 NA NA TRBV9 TGTGCCAGCAGCGTTTACGGCGGAGAAAAACTGTTTTTT CASSVYGGEKLFF
TRBJ2-2 NA NA TRBV7-3 TGTGCCAGCAGCTTCAATCGGGACTCCACCGGGGAGCTGTTTTTT CASSFNRDSTGELFF
TRBJ1-1 NA NA TRBV30 TGTGCCTGGAGTGTACTAACCGGGGGATCCACTGAAGCTTTCTTT CAWSVLTGGSTEAFF
TRBJ2-1 TRBD2 NA TRBV7-9 TGTGCCAGCAGCCCGACTAGCGGAATAACCTACAATGAGCAGTTCTTC CASSPTSGITYNEQFF
TRBJ2-2 NA few TRBV10-1 TGCGCCAGCAATGATGGGGGGAGCACCGGGGAGCTGTTTTTT CASNDGGSTGELFF
TRBJ1-1 TRBD1 NA TRBV5-1 TGCGCCAGCAGCTTGTTGGACAGGGGGCGAGGTGAAGCTTTCTTT CASSLLDRGRGEAFF
TRBJ2-3 TRBD1 NA TRBV28 TGTGCCAGCAGTTTGGGACAGGGAATTTCCACAGATACGCAGTATTTT CASSLGQGISTDTQYF
TRBJ1-1 TRBD1 few TRBV4-1 TGCGCCAGCAGCCAAGTGGGACAGGGGCCTGAAGCTTTCTTT CASSQVGQGPEAFF
TRBJ1-6 NA once TRBV28 TGTGCCACACATCAGGGAAGCAACTCACCCCTCCACTTT CATHQGSNSPLHF
TRBJ1-2 NA NA TRBV5-5 TGTGCCAGCAGCATCGATACTGAGGGCTATGGCTACACCTTC CASSIDTEGYGYTF
TRBJ1-4 NA NA TRBV7-8 TGTGCCAGCAGCTTACGGAGAAGAACTAATGAAAAACTGTTTTTT CASSLRRRTNEKLFF
TRBJ1-3 TRBD1 NA TRBV14 TGTGCCAGCAGCCACCTGGGACAGCTTGGAAACACCATATATTTT CASSHLGQLGNTIYF
TRBJ1-2 TRBD1 many TRBV24-1 TGTGCCACCAGTGATAGCAGGGGGCATGTCTATGGCTACACCTTC CATSDSRGHVYGYTF
TRBJ1-1 TRBD1 NA TRBV18 TGTGCCAGCTCGCCTGGAGGGACAGGAGGCACTGAAGCTTTCTTT CASSPGGTGGTEAFF
TRBJ1-5 TRBD1 NA TRBV13 TGTGCCAGCAGCCTCCGACAGGGGCGGGGCAATCAGCCCCAGCATTTT CASSLRQGRGNQPQHF
TRBJ1-5 NA few TRBV7-2 TGTGCCAGCAGTACCGGAGGGGCTAGCAATCAGCCCCAGCATTTT CASSTGGASNQPQHF
TRBJ1-2 TRBD1 few TRBV15 TGTGCCACAGCGACAGGGGGGACTTTGAACTATGGCTACACCTTC CATATGGTLNYGYTF
TRBJ1-2 TRBD1 NA TRBV7-3 TGTGCCAGCAGCTTCTACGGGACAGATGGCTACACCTTC CASSFYGTDGYTF
TRBJ2-1 TRBD2 NA TRBV19 TGTGCCAGTAGAGTGAGATCAGGGCTAGCGGGGAACTACAATGAGCAGTTCTTC CASRVRSGLAGNYNEQFF
TRBJ1-1 NA NA TRBV4-3 TGCGCCAGCAGCCAAGAAGTTTGGGCTTACCAATTCTTT CASSQEVWAYQFF
TRBJ2-2 TRBD1 NA TRBV5-8 TGTGCCAGCAGCATTTCCGACAGGGCGGAGAACACCGGGGAGCTGTTTTTT CASSISDRAENTGELFF
TRBJ2-2 NA once TRBV5-1 TGCGCCAGCAGCTTACCCCCAGCGAACACCGGGGAGCTGTTTTTT CASSLPPANTGELFF
TRBJ2-3 NA NA TRBV5-1 TGCGCCAGCAGCTCGGGGGACGACACAGATACGCAGTATTTT CASSSGDDTDTQYF
TRBJ2-6 TRBD2 NA TRBV5-1 TGCGCCAGCAGCTTGGCCCTAGCGGGGGGATCCTCTGGGGCCAACGTCCTGACTTTC CASSLALAGGSSGANVLTF
TRBJ1-2 NA NA TRBV5-1 TGCGCCAGCAGCTTGGAAGGGCAGGGGAATGGCTACACCTTC CASSLEGQGNGYTF
TRBJ1-1 NA NA TRBV25-1 TGTGCCACCGGGGGGGCTGAAGCTTTCTTT CATGGAEAFF
TRBJ2-1 TRBD1 NA TRBV28 TGTGCCAGCAGTGGGACAGGGGTTAACAATGAGCAGTTCTTC CASSGTGVNNEQFF
TRBJ2-7 TRBD1 NA TRBV23-1 TGCGCCAGCAGTCCCTGGACAGGGGAGTTCGGCGAGTACTTC CASSPWTGEFGEYF
TRBJ2-3 NA NA TRBV18 TGTGCCAGCTCACCCCGATCCGGTAGGAGAGATACGCAGTATTTT CASSPRSGRRDTQYF
TRBJ1-5 NA few TRBV2 TGTGCCAGCAGTGAACAAGGGGCTAATCAGCCCCAGCATTTT CASSEQGANQPQHF
TRBJ2-4 NA NA TRBV19 TGTGCCAGTAGTGAGGGGGGGACCAAAAACATTCAGTACTTC CASSEGGTKNIQYF